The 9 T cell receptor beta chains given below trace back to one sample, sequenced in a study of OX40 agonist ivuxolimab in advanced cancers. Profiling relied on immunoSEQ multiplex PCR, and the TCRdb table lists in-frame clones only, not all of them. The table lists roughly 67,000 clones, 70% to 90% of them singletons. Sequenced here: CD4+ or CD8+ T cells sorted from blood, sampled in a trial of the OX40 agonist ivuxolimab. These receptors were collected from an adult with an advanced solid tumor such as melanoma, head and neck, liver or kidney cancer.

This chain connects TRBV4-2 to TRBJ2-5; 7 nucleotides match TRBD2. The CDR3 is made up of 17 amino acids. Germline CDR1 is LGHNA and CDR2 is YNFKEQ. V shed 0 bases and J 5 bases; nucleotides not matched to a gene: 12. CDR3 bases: TGTGCCAGCAGCCAAGACTCATTGGCTAGCGGAGGGGAGACCCAGTACTTC. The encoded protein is CASSQDSLASGGETQYF.

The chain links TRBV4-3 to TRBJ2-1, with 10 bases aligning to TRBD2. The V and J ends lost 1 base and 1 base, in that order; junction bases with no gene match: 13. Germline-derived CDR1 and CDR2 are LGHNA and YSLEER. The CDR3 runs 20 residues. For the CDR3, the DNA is TGCGCCAGCAGCCAAGCAATTCGGACTAGCGGTACGGGTTCCTACAATGAGCAGTTCTTC. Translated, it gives CASSQAIRTSGTGSYNEQFF.

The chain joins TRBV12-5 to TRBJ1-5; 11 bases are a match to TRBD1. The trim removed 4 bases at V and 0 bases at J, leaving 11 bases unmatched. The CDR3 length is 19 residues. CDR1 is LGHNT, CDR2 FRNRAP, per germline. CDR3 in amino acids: CASGSSDRGRESSNQPQHF. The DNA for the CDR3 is TGTGCTAGTGGTTCATCGGACAGGGGGCGCGAAAGTAGCAATCAGCCCCAGCATTTT.

CDR3 residues: CASRATSGFIQETQYF. CDR3 bases: TGTGCCAGCAGGGCGACTAGTGGTTTCATCCAAGAGACCCAGTACTTC. J is TRBJ2-5 and V is TRBV5-5, with D possibly being TRBD2 (6 bases). V was clipped by 5 bases and J by 1 base, with 18 bases between them. Looked up from germline, CDR1 is SGHKS and CDR2 is YYEKEE (reference sequence). The CDR3 is 16 residues long.

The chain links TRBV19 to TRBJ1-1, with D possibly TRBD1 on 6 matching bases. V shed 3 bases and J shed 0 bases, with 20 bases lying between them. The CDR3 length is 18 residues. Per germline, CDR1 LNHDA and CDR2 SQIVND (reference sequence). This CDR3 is CASSIFGDRTGVNTEAFF. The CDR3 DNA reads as TGTGCCAGTAGTATTTTTGGAGACAGGACGGGCGTGAACACTGAAGCTTTCTTT.

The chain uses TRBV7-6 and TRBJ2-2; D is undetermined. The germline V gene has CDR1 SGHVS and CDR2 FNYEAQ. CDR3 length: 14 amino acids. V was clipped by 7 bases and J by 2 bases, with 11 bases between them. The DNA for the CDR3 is TGTGCCAGCAACCCCTTCTCAAACACCGGGGAGCTGTTTTTT. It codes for CASNPFSNTGELFF. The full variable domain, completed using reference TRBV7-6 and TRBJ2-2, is GAGVSQSPRYKVTKRGQDVALRCDPISGHVSLYWYRQALGQGPEFLTYFNYEAQQDKSGLPNDRFSAERPEGSISTLTIQRTEQRDSAMYRCASNPFSNTGELFFGEGSRLTVL.

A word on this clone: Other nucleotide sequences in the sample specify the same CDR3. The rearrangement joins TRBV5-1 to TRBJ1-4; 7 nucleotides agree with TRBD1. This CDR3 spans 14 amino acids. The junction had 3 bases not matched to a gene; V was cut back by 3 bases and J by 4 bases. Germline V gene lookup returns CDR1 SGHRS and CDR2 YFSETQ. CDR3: CASSSGQNNEKLFF. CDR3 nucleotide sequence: TGCGCCAGCAGCTCGGGACAGAATAATGAAAAACTGTTTTTT.

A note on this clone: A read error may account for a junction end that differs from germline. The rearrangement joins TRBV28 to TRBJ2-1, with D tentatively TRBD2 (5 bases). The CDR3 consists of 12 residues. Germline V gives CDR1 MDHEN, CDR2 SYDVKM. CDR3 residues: CASSPPSTSQVF. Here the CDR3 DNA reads TGTGCCAGCTCACCCCCATCTACTAGTCAGGTCTTC.

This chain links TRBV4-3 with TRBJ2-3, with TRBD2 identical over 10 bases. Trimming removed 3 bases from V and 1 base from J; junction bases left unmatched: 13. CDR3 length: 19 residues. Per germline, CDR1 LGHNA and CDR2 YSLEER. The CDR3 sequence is CASSHGSGRGTARTDTQYF. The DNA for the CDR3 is TGCGCCAGCAGCCATGGAAGCGGGAGGGGAACAGCCCGCACAGATACGCAGTATTTT.